This T cell receptor (beta chain) was profiled in a study of cytomegalovirus exposure and HLA in healthy donors. Broader study findings: The authors listed 164 TCR beta chains as cytomegalovirus-associated. Sequencing depth roughly uniform across donors was assumed in presence/absence analyses.

Trimming left V 5 bases short and J 1 base short, with 9 bases between. The CDR3 is 13 residues long. Germline CDR1 LNHDA, CDR2 SQIVND (reference sequence). With 60 Vbeta and 13 Jbeta primers, the PCR was carried out. TCRdb's copy holds only in-frame clones and misses some; the assay was immunoSEQ multiplex PCR. Among approximately 290,000 clones listed, 80% were seen once. Note on this clone: The target antigen is unknown.

This clonotype was sampled from a girl aged 2-10 years in good health and CMV-seronegative. The J gene is TRBJ2-7, the V gene TRBV19; possibly TRBD2 for D (6 bases). The sample was PBMCs. In DNA, the CDR3 is TGTGCCAGTAGTTTCGGGGGATCCTACGAGCAGTACTTC. Translated: CASSFGGSYEQYF. Using reference TRBV19 and TRBJ2-7 for the parts outside the CDR3, the full variable domain is DGGITQSPKYLFRKEGQNVTLSCEQNLNHDAMYWYRQDPGQGLRLIYYSQIVNDFQKGDIAEGYSVSREKKESFPLTVTSAQKNPTAFYLCASSFGGSYEQYFGPGTRLTVT.